The rows below give T cell receptor beta chains drawn from one sample of a study of Graves' ophthalmopathy and Graves' hyperthyroidism. TCRdb re-called the multiplex PCR reads with MiXCR, one entry per CDR3 protein. The sample holds about 210,000 distinct CDR3 sequences, around 30% seen once. The material sequenced was peripheral blood. All receptors derive from a man between 50 and 59 years old with Graves' ophthalmopathy. Each CDR3 is given with its conserved first and last residue. The D gene is left open where the match is weak. Clone size, where shown, is once, few, many, or a class for clones that have expanded.

j_gene: TRBJ1-5
abundance: .
v_gene: TRBV12-3/TRBV12-4
d_gene: .
CDR3nt: TGTGCCAGCAGTTTAGATGCGGGCAATCAGCCCCAGCATTTT
CDR3aa: CASSLDAGNQPQHF

j_gene: TRBJ2-6
abundance: many
v_gene: TRBV20-1
d_gene: .
CDR3nt: TGCAGTGTCCCAGGGACCGGGGCCAACGTCCTGACTTTC
CDR3aa: CSVPGTGANVLTF

j_gene: TRBJ2-2
abundance: many
v_gene: TRBV19
d_gene: .
CDR3nt: TGTGCCACCACCCGGGGACAAAGGACCGGGGAGCTGTTTTTT
CDR3aa: CATTRGQRTGELFF

j_gene: TRBJ2-7
abundance: many
v_gene: TRBV28
d_gene: TRBD1
CDR3nt: TGTGCCAGCAGCCCCGACAGGGCCTCGCAGTACTTC
CDR3aa: CASSPDRASQYF

j_gene: TRBJ1-6
abundance: .
v_gene: TRBV7-2
d_gene: .
CDR3nt: TGTGCCAGCAGCCCAACCCATGGTATCAATTCACCCCTCCACTTT
CDR3aa: CASSPTHGINSPLHF

j_gene: TRBJ2-5
abundance: many
v_gene: TRBV10-3
d_gene: TRBD2
CDR3nt: TGTGCCATCAGTGCCGGACTAGCGGGAGGGCCGGAGACCCAGTACTTC
CDR3aa: CAISAGLAGGPETQYF

j_gene: TRBJ1-2
abundance: many
v_gene: TRBV5-5
d_gene: TRBD1
CDR3nt: TGTGCCAGCAGCACTGGACAGGGCCGGAACTATGGCTACACCTTC
CDR3aa: CASSTGQGRNYGYTF

j_gene: TRBJ2-4
abundance: many
v_gene: TRBV7-2
d_gene: TRBD1
CDR3nt: TGTGCCAGCAGCTCAGAGGGGGGTGGTGTCACAGGGGGCAACATTCAGTACTTC
CDR3aa: CASSSEGGGVTGGNIQYF

j_gene: TRBJ2-5
abundance: many
v_gene: TRBV10-3
d_gene: .
CDR3nt: TGTGCCTCCCATCCCTCCCAAGTTGGGGAGACCCAGTACTTC
CDR3aa: CASHPSQVGETQYF

j_gene: TRBJ1-1
abundance: .
v_gene: TRBV2
d_gene: TRBD1
CDR3nt: TGTGCCAGCTTATTCGATGAGCAGGGGGTAACTGAAGCTTTCTTT
CDR3aa: CASLFDEQGVTEAFF

j_gene: TRBJ2-7
abundance: many
v_gene: TRBV20-1
d_gene: TRBD2
CDR3nt: TGCAGTGCTAGAGTGCGGGGGGGGCTAGCGGGACACCCCACCTACGAGCAGTACTTC
CDR3aa: CSARVRGGLAGHPTYEQYF

j_gene: TRBJ1-5
abundance: .
v_gene: TRBV28
d_gene: TRBD1
CDR3nt: TGTGCCAGCAGTGCAATCGGGACAGGGGAAGGTCAGCCCCAGCATTTT
CDR3aa: CASSAIGTGEGQPQHF

j_gene: TRBJ1-1
abundance: many
v_gene: TRBV5-1
d_gene: .
CDR3nt: TGCGCCAGCAGCTTGGGACCAGGGGACACTGAAGCTTTCTTT
CDR3aa: CASSLGPGDTEAFF

j_gene: TRBJ2-5
abundance: .
v_gene: TRBV7-3
d_gene: .
CDR3nt: TGTGCCAGCAGCTTAGGGGGGCAGACCTGGGAGACCCAGTACTTC
CDR3aa: CASSLGGQTWETQYF

j_gene: TRBJ2-5
abundance: many
v_gene: TRBV7-7
d_gene: .
CDR3nt: TGTGCTAGCAGCACAAGGCCGCAGGAGACCCAGTACTTC
CDR3aa: CASSTRPQETQYF

j_gene: TRBJ2-5
abundance: many
v_gene: TRBV11-2
d_gene: TRBD2
CDR3nt: TGTGCCAGCAGCTTAGATCTCACTAGCGGGTTAGAGACCCAGTACTTC
CDR3aa: CASSLDLTSGLETQYF

j_gene: TRBJ2-5
abundance: many
v_gene: TRBV19
d_gene: .
CDR3nt: TGTGCCAGTAGTATGGGGCCCGTGGAGACCCAGTACTTC
CDR3aa: CASSMGPVETQYF

j_gene: TRBJ1-5
abundance: many
v_gene: TRBV12-3/TRBV12-4
d_gene: .
CDR3nt: TGTGCCAGTGCCTTTGGCGGGGGGCATCAGCCCCAGCATTTT
CDR3aa: CASAFGGGHQPQHF

j_gene: TRBJ2-2
abundance: many
v_gene: TRBV28
d_gene: .
CDR3nt: TGTGCCAGCAGTTTAACGGCCGGGGAGCTGTTTTTT
CDR3aa: CASSLTAGELFF

j_gene: TRBJ1-1
abundance: many
v_gene: TRBV20-1
d_gene: .
CDR3nt: TGCAGTGCTAGTCCAGGAGTGAACACTGAAGCTTTCTTT
CDR3aa: CSASPGVNTEAFF

j_gene: TRBJ2-7
abundance: many
v_gene: TRBV3-1
d_gene: .
CDR3nt: TGTGCCAGCAGCCAAGATGCCACCTCCTACGAGCAGTACTTC
CDR3aa: CASSQDATSYEQYF

j_gene: TRBJ1-2
abundance: many
v_gene: TRBV12-3/TRBV12-4
d_gene: TRBD1
CDR3nt: TGTGCCAGCAGTTTCGGAGACAGGGTCAATAACTATGGCTACACCTTC
CDR3aa: CASSFGDRVNNYGYTF

j_gene: TRBJ1-5
abundance: many
v_gene: TRBV12-3/TRBV12-4
d_gene: .
CDR3nt: TGTGCCAGCAGTCCCCCCGACCGATGGGTCGGGCAGCCCCAGCATTTT
CDR3aa: CASSPPDRWVGQPQHF

j_gene: TRBJ1-1
abundance: many
v_gene: TRBV28
d_gene: .
CDR3nt: TGTGCCAGCAGTTTATCCGTGGTGGGGATGAACACTGAAGCTTTCTTT
CDR3aa: CASSLSVVGMNTEAFF

j_gene: TRBJ1-1
abundance: few
v_gene: TRBV12-3/TRBV12-4
d_gene: .
CDR3nt: TGTGCCAGCGGTACCTCAGGGGTGGGGGGAGCTTTCTTT
CDR3aa: CASGTSGVGGAFF

j_gene: TRBJ2-7
abundance: many
v_gene: TRBV12-3/TRBV12-4
d_gene: TRBD1
CDR3nt: TGTGCCAGCAGTTCCGGGACAGGTTACGAGCAGTACTTC
CDR3aa: CASSSGTGYEQYF

j_gene: TRBJ1-2
abundance: .
v_gene: TRBV12-3/TRBV12-4
d_gene: TRBD1
CDR3nt: TGTGCCAGCAGTAGGACAGGGGTCTATGGCTACACCTTC
CDR3aa: CASSRTGVYGYTF

j_gene: TRBJ1-2
abundance: many
v_gene: TRBV27
d_gene: .
CDR3nt: TGTGCCAGCAGTTTATCTAGACACTCAGAGGGCTATGGCTACACCTTC
CDR3aa: CASSLSRHSEGYGYTF

j_gene: TRBJ2-7
abundance: many
v_gene: TRBV4-1
d_gene: TRBD1
CDR3nt: TGCGCCAGCAGCCCGCGTCAGGGGGACTACGAGCAGTACTTC
CDR3aa: CASSPRQGDYEQYF

j_gene: TRBJ2-5
abundance: many
v_gene: TRBV24-1
d_gene: TRBD1
CDR3nt: TGTGCCACCAGTGATCCGGACAGGCAAGAGACCCAGTACTTC
CDR3aa: CATSDPDRQETQYF

j_gene: TRBJ2-5
abundance: .
v_gene: TRBV6-1
d_gene: TRBD2
CDR3nt: TGTGCCAGCAGAAGAACTAGCGGGGGCAACCAAGAGACCCAGTACTTC
CDR3aa: CASRRTSGGNQETQYF

j_gene: TRBJ2-5
abundance: few
v_gene: TRBV11-2
d_gene: TRBD2
CDR3nt: TGTGCCAGCAGCCTAGCGGGAGAGGGGGGAACCCAGTACTTC
CDR3aa: CASSLAGEGGTQYF

j_gene: TRBJ1-5
abundance: .
v_gene: TRBV6-1
d_gene: .
CDR3nt: TGTGCCAGCAGTCCTACTAGGAACCCGTATAGCAATCAGCCCCAGCATTTT
CDR3aa: CASSPTRNPYSNQPQHF

j_gene: TRBJ2-7
abundance: many
v_gene: TRBV3-1
d_gene: .
CDR3nt: TGTGCCAGCAGCCAAGAGTACTCCGTATCCTACGAGCAGTACTTC
CDR3aa: CASSQEYSVSYEQYF

j_gene: TRBJ2-2
abundance: many
v_gene: TRBV5-1
d_gene: TRBD2
CDR3nt: TGCGCCAGCAGGGCTAGCGGGAGGGCGAGCACCGGGGAGCTGTTTTTT
CDR3aa: CASRASGRASTGELFF

j_gene: TRBJ2-7
abundance: .
v_gene: TRBV7-2
d_gene: .
CDR3nt: TGTGCCAGCAGCTTACGCGAGACGACCTACGGGCAGTACTTC
CDR3aa: CASSLRETTYGQYF

j_gene: TRBJ2-4
abundance: .
v_gene: TRBV12-3/TRBV12-4
d_gene: .
CDR3nt: TGTGCCAGCAGTTCCAGGGGTAGGGAACTCAAAAACATTCAGTACTTC
CDR3aa: CASSSRGRELKNIQYF

j_gene: TRBJ2-7
abundance: many
v_gene: TRBV2
d_gene: TRBD2
CDR3nt: TGTGCCAGCAGCAATAGCGGGAGTCCGTACGAGCAGTACTTC
CDR3aa: CASSNSGSPYEQYF

j_gene: TRBJ1-5
abundance: many
v_gene: TRBV7-8
d_gene: TRBD1
CDR3nt: TGTGCCAGCAGCTTAGACAGGGGAAATCAGCCCCAGCATTTT
CDR3aa: CASSLDRGNQPQHF

j_gene: TRBJ2-7
abundance: many
v_gene: TRBV20-1
d_gene: .
CDR3nt: TGCAGTGCTAGAGATCGTACAGGGAGGAGGGAGCAGTACTTC
CDR3aa: CSARDRTGRREQYF

j_gene: TRBJ1-1
abundance: .
v_gene: TRBV20-1
d_gene: TRBD1
CDR3nt: TGCAGTGCAAGCGACAGGGCCCATGAAGCTTTCTTT
CDR3aa: CSASDRAHEAFF

j_gene: TRBJ2-5
abundance: .
v_gene: TRBV28
d_gene: .
CDR3nt: TGTGCCAGCAGTTTTGGGGCGGCTAGCCAAGAGACCCGGTACTTC
CDR3aa: CASSFGAASQETRYF

j_gene: TRBJ1-1
abundance: .
v_gene: TRBV20-1
d_gene: TRBD1
CDR3nt: TGCAGTGCTCCCCGGGACAGAGTACGGAACACTGAAGCTTTCTTT
CDR3aa: CSAPRDRVRNTEAFF